This T cell receptor (beta chain) was identified during a study of OX40 agonist ivuxolimab in advanced cancers. Across the study: Among those enrolled, mean age was around 55 years (range about 23 to 85) and about 79% were male.

Whole-study findings and limits: At doses 0.1 to 3.0 mg/kg, CD4+ and CD8+ clones expanded. The study found that CD8+ T cells averaged more expanded clones than CD4+.

The germline V gene has CDR1 LNHDA and CDR2 SQIVND (reference sequence). This CDR3 is built from 16 residues. Trimming removed 4 bases from V and 0 bases from J, with 15 bases in between. A remark on this clone: Its antigen is unidentified.

TCRdb's copy holds only in-frame clones and misses some; the assay was immunoSEQ multiplex PCR. This table holds around 62,000 clones, about 83% found once. Cycle 7 day 1, cycle 4 day 1, and baseline were the timepoints at which blood was sampled. The TCR originated in an adult with an advanced solid tumor such as melanoma, head and neck, liver or kidney cancer. The chain couples TRBV19 to TRBJ1-2, with a weak D call TRBD1 (5 bases). Sequencing used CD4+ or CD8+ T cells sorted from blood, obtained in a trial of the OX40 agonist ivuxolimab. The CDR3 here is CASSTGSTASNYGYTF. CDR3 sequence (DNA): TGTGCCAGTAGTACCGGGTCGACAGCTTCTAACTATGGCTACACCTTC.